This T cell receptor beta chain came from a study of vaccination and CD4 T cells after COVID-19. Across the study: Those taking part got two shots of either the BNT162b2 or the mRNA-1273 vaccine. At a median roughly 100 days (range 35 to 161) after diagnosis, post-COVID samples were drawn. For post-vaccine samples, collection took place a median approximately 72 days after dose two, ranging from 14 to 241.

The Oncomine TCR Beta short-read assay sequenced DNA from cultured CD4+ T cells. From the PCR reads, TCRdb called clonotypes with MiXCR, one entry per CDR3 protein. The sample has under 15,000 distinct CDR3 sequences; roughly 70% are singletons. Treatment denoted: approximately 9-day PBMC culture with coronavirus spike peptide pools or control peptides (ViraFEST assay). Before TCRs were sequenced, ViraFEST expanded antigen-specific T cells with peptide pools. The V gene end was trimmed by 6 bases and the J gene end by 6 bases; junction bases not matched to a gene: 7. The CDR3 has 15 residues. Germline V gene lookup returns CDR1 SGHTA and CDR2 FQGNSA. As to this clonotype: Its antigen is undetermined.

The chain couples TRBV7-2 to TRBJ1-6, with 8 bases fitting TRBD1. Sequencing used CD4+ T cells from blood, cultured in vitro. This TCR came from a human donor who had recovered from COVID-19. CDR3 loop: CASRPNRGGNSPLHF. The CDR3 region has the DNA TGTGCCAGCAGACCTAACAGGGGGGGTAATTCACCCCTCCACTTT. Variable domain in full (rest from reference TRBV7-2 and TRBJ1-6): GAGVSQSPSNKVTEKGKDVELRCDPISGHTALYWYRQSLGQGLEFLIYFQGNSAPDKSGLPSDRFSAERTGGSVSTLTIQRTQQEDSAVYLCASRPNRGGNSPLHFGNGTRLTVT.